The TCR beta chain under discussion was sequenced for a study of glioma-infiltrating T cells. General study results and limits: Non-neoplastic patients had below-expected tissue-blood divergence, while all gliomas exceeded expectation. Tissue and blood shared very few CDR3 sequences.

Using RNA template, CDR3s of TCR alpha and beta were amplified with iRepertoire arm-PCR. One-step reverse transcription and amplification started from approximately 100-400 ng of tissue mRNA or PBMC total RNA. TCRdb used MiXCR to reprocess the multiplex PCR reads, holding one entry per CDR3 protein. The repertoire has more than 90,000 distinct CDR3 sequences, approximately 42% of them found once; the top ten carry approximately 38%. CDR1 and CDR2 from the germline V gene are SEHNR and FQNEAQ (reference sequence). Trimming took 3 bases from V and 3 from J, leaving 8 bases between them. This CDR3 has 13 amino acids. This clonotype was seen at least ten times. No antigen is known for it.

The clonotype comes from a human donor with low-grade glioma or glioblastoma, undergoing nonglioma brain surgery, or in good health (not recorded which). This chain connects TRBV7-9 to TRBJ1-2; possibly TRBD1 for D (6 bases). Sequencing was carried out using glioma tissue, nonneoplastic brain tissue, or PBMCs (not recorded which). The CDR3 DNA sequence: TGTGCCAGCAGCTTGGACAGCGACTATGGCTACACCTTC. It encodes CASSLDSDYGYTF.